These 31 T cell receptor beta chains were all obtained from the same sample, sequenced in a study of T cells in Graves' hyperthyroidism and ophthalmopathy. Researchers amplified the TCR beta CDR3 regions from RNA transcripts. The HTBI primer set served for first-round RT-PCR of the TCR CDR3. TCRdb analysed the multiplex PCR reads with MiXCR anew, one entry per CDR3 protein. The sample yields 550,000 to 700,000 distinct CDR3 sequences, roughly 14% seen once. Sequenced input: blood. These receptors all come from a woman aged 40 to 55 with Graves' ophthalmopathy.

Remarks on this clonotype: A much larger clone lies one base from this, so it may be a read error. The chain combines TRBV12-3 or TRBV12-4 with TRBJ2-6; TRBD1 is a possible D gene (5 bases). The CDR3 covers 14 residues. The CDR3 spells CASSETAGANVPTF. CDR3 DNA sequence: TGTGCCAGCAGTGAGACGGCTGGGGCCAACGTCCCGACTTTC.

This clonotype was counted a few times. The CDR3 DNA follows: TGTGCCAGCAGCCCTAGGGAGGATAGCAATCAGCCCCAGCATTTT. Protein: CASSPREDSNQPQHF. V gene TRBV9 combines with J gene TRBJ1-5; D not resolved. V was cut by 4 bases and J by 0 bases, with 11 bases left in between. The CDR3 sequence is 15 residues long. Germline loops: CDR1 SGDLS, CDR2 YYNGEE.

This clonotype was seen repeatedly, ten times or more. V gene TRBV14 combines with J gene TRBJ2-5; D is unresolved. CDR1 is SGHDN, CDR2 FVKESK, per germline. Trimming left V 1 base short and J 5 bases short, with 17 bases between. The CDR3 extends over 16 amino acids. Here the CDR3 DNA reads TGTGCCAGCAGCCAAGGGACGGTGGTGTTTCGGGAGACCCAGTACTTC. Protein: CASSQGTVVFRETQYF.

This clonotype is labeled medium-sized. The chain recombines TRBV28 with TRBJ2-7, with 7 nucleotides matching TRBD2. This CDR3 contains 14 residues. The junction had 5 bases not matched to a gene; V was cut back by 3 bases and J by 3 bases. The V gene's germline CDR1 is MDHEN and CDR2 SYDVKM. The CDR3 nucleotides read TGTGCCAGCAGTTTTGTGGGAGGGCTCTACGAGCAGTACTTC. This codes for CASSFVGGLYEQYF.

This clonotype showed up just a few times. The chain couples TRBV9 to TRBJ2-2, with D possibly matching TRBD1 (6 bases). In germline, CDR1 is SGDLS, CDR2 YYNGEE. The CDR3 consists of 15 residues. Trimming left V 2 bases short and J 6 bases short, with 14 bases between. CDR3 nucleotide sequence: TGTGCCAGCAGCGTCGGGACACTGGGGGCCGGGGAGCTGTTTTTT. Translating gives CASSVGTLGAGELFF.

This clonotype has at least ten counts. The chain employs TRBV28 and TRBJ2-7; 8 positions match TRBD2. The CDR3 runs 15 residues. Trimming cost V 8 bases and J 1 base; bases outside gene matches: 10. Germline assignment: CDR1 MDHEN and CDR2 SYDVKM. The CDR3 sequence is CASRGGPSVSYEQYF. The CDR3, as DNA: TGTGCCAGCCGGGGGGGGCCTAGCGTATCCTACGAGCAGTACTTC.

This clonotype was recorded many times. The chain employs TRBV19 and TRBJ1-4, with TRBD1 matching 7 bases. Trimming took 1 base from V and 0 from J; bases not matched to a gene: 5. Germline CDR1 reads LNHDA; CDR2 reads SQIVND (reference sequence). CDR3 length equals 17 residues. The CDR3 DNA follows: TGTGCCAGTAGTATAGGACCTGGGACAGCAACTAATGAAAAACTGTTTTTT. Its protein product is CASSIGPGTATNEKLFF.

This clonotype has ten or more counts. A read error may account for a junction end that differs from germline. The gene calls are TRBV12-3 or TRBV12-4 and TRBJ1-2, with D unresolved. This CDR3 comprises 12 residues. CDR3 nucleotide sequence: TGTGCCAGCAGCTTAGGGATCTATGGCTACACCTTC. As protein: CASSLGIYGYTF.

The V call is TRBV19, the J call TRBJ2-6; the D is unclear. CDR3 size: 15 residues. CDR1 is LNHDA, CDR2 SQIVND, per germline (reference sequence). Trimming took off 3 bases at V and 0 bases at J, with 6 bases between the two ends. CDR3 sequence reads: CASSIADSGANVLTF. In DNA form, the CDR3 reads TGTGCCAGTAGTATCGCGGACTCTGGGGCCAACGTCCTGACTTTC.

This clonotype occurred many times. V usage is TRBV5-1 and J usage is TRBJ1-5; D might be TRBD1 (5 bases). V dropped 1 base and J dropped 0 bases, with 14 bases sitting between them. CDR1 SGHRS and CDR2 YFSETQ come from the germline V gene. This CDR3 region has 17 residues. The DNA for the CDR3 is TGCGCCAGCAGCTTGAGAGCACAGGACCCTAGCAATCAGCCCCAGCATTTT. This gives the protein CASSLRAQDPSNQPQHF.

The chain uses TRBV6-1 and TRBJ1-1; no clear D gene. This CDR3 has 13 amino acids. The germline CDR1 and CDR2 sequences are MNHNS and SASEGT. V was cut by 1 base and J by 3 bases, with 6 bases left in between. The CDR3 DNA follows: TGTGCCAGCAGTGAAGTGACGGACACTGAAGCTTTCTTT. Translation: CASSEVTDTEAFF.

This clonotype was counted at least ten times. The chain carries TRBV20-1 and TRBJ2-7; 11 bases map to TRBD1. Unmatched junction bases numbered 11, after V lost 6 bases and J lost 7 bases. Germline loops: CDR1 DFQATT, CDR2 SNEGSKA (reference sequence). The CDR3 consists of 14 residues. The CDR3 DNA is TGCAGTGCGACCTTCGGGACAGGGGGAGGTGAGCAGTACTTC. Translation gives CSATFGTGGGEQYF.

Concerning this clonotype itself: Just one base apart from a much larger clone, this may be a read error. This chain links TRBV7-8 with TRBJ2-2; TRBD2 is a possible D gene (5 bases). CDR3 length: 17 amino acids. Germline CDR1 SGHVS, CDR2 FQNEAQ. The chain's CDR3 is CASSYLVTVENTGEMFF. Here the CDR3 DNA reads TGTGCCAGCAGCTACCTTGTCACGGTAGAGAACACCGGGGAGATGTTTTTT.

This clonotype was seen ten or more times. The chain combines TRBV15 with TRBJ2-7, with 8 bases fitting TRBD2. The germline V gene has CDR1 LNHNV and CDR2 YYDKDF (reference sequence). The CDR3 contains 15 residues. The V and J ends lost 0 bases and 3 bases, in that order; junction bases with no gene match: 4. CDR3 sequence (DNA): TGTGCCACCAGCAGAGATTCAAGCGGGAGCTACGAGCAGTACTTC. As protein: CATSRDSSGSYEQYF.

This clonotype was seen many times. This chain uses TRBV6-5 with TRBJ1-3, with D unclear. Germline-derived CDR1 and CDR2 are MNHEY and SVGAGI. Trimming took off 2 bases at V and 0 bases at J, with 14 bases between the two ends. This CDR3 contains 17 residues. CDR3 sequence: CASSYLGGRRSGNTIYF. CDR3 sequence (DNA): TGTGCCAGCAGTTACCTCGGTGGGCGTCGCTCTGGAAACACCATATATTTT.

The rearrangement links TRBV7-2 to TRBJ2-7; either TRBD1 or TRBD2 may supply D (5 bases each). V was shortened by 5 bases and J by 1 base, with 15 bases between the two germline ends. Germline lookup yields CDR1 SGHTA and CDR2 FQGNSA. The CDR3 extends over 15 amino acids. The CDR3 reads CASSRADEGSYEQYF. The CDR3 nucleotides read TGTGCCAGCAGCCGCGCGGACGAGGGGTCCTACGAGCAGTACTTC.

This clonotype was counted a single time. A clone one base away is much larger, so this may be a read error. The V call is TRBV30, the J call TRBJ1-1, with 8 nucleotides matching TRBD1. Germline V gene data show CDR1 as GTSNPN and CDR2 as SVGIG (reference sequence). This CDR3 region has 12 residues. CDR3 bases: TGTGTCTGGAGTGGACAGGGCGGTGAAGCTTTCTTT. This gives the protein CVWSGQGGEAFF.

V is TRBV6-2 or TRBV6-3 and J is TRBJ1-5; tentatively, D is TRBD1 (5 bases). Germline assignment: CDR1 MNHEY and CDR2 SVGEGT. V was clipped by 5 bases and J by 2 bases, with 16 bases between them. The CDR3 runs 16 residues. CDR3 sequence (DNA): TGTGCCAGCAGTCGAGGGGCGGTTTTACGCAATCAGCCCCAGCATTTT. Amino acid sequence: CASSRGAVLRNQPQHF.

The chain couples TRBV10-1 to TRBJ2-2; D is unresolved. The CDR3 is made up of 14 amino acids. V was cut by 7 bases and J by 4 bases, with 13 bases left in between. Germline CDR1 is WNHNN and CDR2 is SYGVQD (reference sequence). CDR3 in amino acids: CASTIGPSTGELFF. The CDR3 DNA reads TGCGCCAGCACCATCGGGCCGAGCACCGGGGAGCTGTTTTTT.

On this clonotype itself: One end of the junction does not line up with germline, which may come from a read error. The chain employs TRBV7-3 and TRBJ2-7; no firm D call. Germline CDR1 is SGHTA and CDR2 is FQGTGA. The CDR3 contains 13 residues. CDR3 DNA: TGCGCCAGCAGCCCCCACATGGGTTACGAGCAGTACTTC. Residues: CASSPHMGYEQYF.

V usage is TRBV6-1 and J usage is TRBJ2-5; D remains unclear. Germline loops: CDR1 MNHNS, CDR2 SASEGT. Trimming cost V 6 bases and J 5 bases, with 16 bases left between them. The CDR3 covers 14 residues. CDR3 region: CASRRTRRWETQYF. CDR3 sequence (DNA): TGTGCCAGCAGACGAACCCGACGATGGGAGACCCAGTACTTC.

The sample holds many counts of this clonotype. The chain has TRBV6-5 and TRBJ2-7; D gene unclear. The CDR3 is 15 residues long. Germline V gene data show CDR1 as MNHEY and CDR2 as SVGAGI. The V and J ends lost 0 bases and 6 bases respectively, with 15 bases between them. The DNA of the CDR3 is TGTGCCAGCAGTTACTCGAATGCGGACCCCCCCGAGCAGTACTTC. This translates into CASSYSNADPPEQYF.

This clonotype was observed a handful of times. This chain links TRBV6-1 with TRBJ1-2, with D possibly being TRBD1 (5 bases). Germline values: CDR1 MNHNS, CDR2 SASEGT. The CDR3 is made up of 16 amino acids. The ends were cut back, 6 bases at V and 1 base at J, with 18 bases in the middle. CDR3 bases: TGTGCCAGCAGATTTCCAGGGCCCGCCTTTAACTATGGCTACACCTTC. It translates to CASRFPGPAFNYGYTF.

In this sample, this clonotype turned up many times. This sequence joins TRBV11-2 and TRBJ2-7, with D tentatively TRBD2 (6 bases). V gave up 5 bases and J gave up 0 bases, with 17 bases separating them. Germline CDR1 is SGHAT and CDR2 is FQNNGV. This CDR3 region has 16 residues. The DNA of the CDR3 is TGTGCCAGCAGCCCCCGGGACTCCTTTAGCTCCTACGAGCAGTACTTC. Translation: CASSPRDSFSSYEQYF.

This clonotype was seen many times. The V call is TRBV20-1, the J call TRBJ2-5; 14 nucleotides agree with TRBD2. After removal of 5 bases from V and 4 bases from J, the junction contained 6 bases not matched to a gene. CDR1 DFQATT and CDR2 SNEGSKA come from the germline V gene (reference sequence). The CDR3 is 15 residues long. The CDR3 here is CSAPGLAGGGETQYF. The CDR3 DNA follows: TGCAGTGCTCCTGGACTAGCGGGAGGAGGAGAGACCCAGTACTTC.

This clonotype has a count of ten or more. The V call is TRBV7-2, the J call TRBJ2-7; the match to TRBD2 covers 11 bases. The germline V gene has CDR1 SGHTA and CDR2 FQGNSA. J lost 5 bases, V lost 5 bases, and 8 bases had no gene match. The CDR3 is made up of 15 amino acids. The CDR3 loop is CASSTLAGGNDEQYF. In nucleotides, the CDR3 is TGTGCCAGCAGCACGCTAGCGGGGGGCAACGACGAGCAGTACTTC.

This clonotype was detected many times. V usage is TRBV19 and J usage is TRBJ1-1; TRBD1 matches at 8 bases. The CDR3 runs 15 residues. With 3 bases clipped from V and 0 bases from J, the junction kept 3 bases outside the gene matches. The germline V gene encodes CDR1 LNHDA and CDR2 SQIVND (reference sequence). DNA for the CDR3: TGTGCCAGTAGTATCGGACAGGGATTGAACACTGAAGCTTTCTTT. Translated, it gives CASSIGQGLNTEAFF.

This clonotype appeared many times. V is TRBV29-1 and J is TRBJ2-4; 7 bases line up with TRBD1. The CDR3 has 15 amino acids. The junction had 9 bases not matched to a gene; V was cut back by 7 bases and J by 0 bases. Germline V CDR1 and CDR2: SQVTM, ANQGSEA. This CDR3 is CSATGETLAKNIQYF. CDR3 bases: TGCAGCGCCACAGGGGAGACCCTAGCCAAAAACATTCAGTACTTC.

In its sample, this clonotype was seen many times. This chain connects TRBV5-1 to TRBJ2-7; 8 bases match TRBD2. Trimming cost V 4 bases and J 1 base; bases outside gene matches: 4. Germline-derived CDR1 and CDR2 are SGHRS and YFSETQ. The CDR3 loop spans 14 amino acids. CDR3: CASSVSGSSYEQYF. In DNA, the CDR3 is TGCGCCAGCAGCGTAAGCGGGAGTTCCTACGAGCAGTACTTC.

This clonotype was seen at least ten times. The chain is built from TRBV19 and TRBJ1-3; tentatively, D is TRBD1 (5 bases). Germline-derived CDR1 and CDR2 are LNHDA and SQIVND (reference sequence). Trimming pared 5 bases from V and 0 bases from J, leaving 17 bases between. CDR3 size: 17 residues. DNA for the CDR3: TGTGCCAGTAGTGAGTGGGACCGACCCAGCTCTGGAAACACCATATATTTT. Translating it yields CASSEWDRPSSGNTIYF. Combining the CDR3 with reference TRBV19 and TRBJ1-3 gives the whole variable domain DGGITQSPKYLFRKEGQNVTLSCEQNLNHDAMYWYRQDPGQGLRLIYYSQIVNDFQKGDIAEGYSVSREKKESFPLTVTSAQKNPTAFYLCASSEWDRPSSGNTIYFGEGSWLTVV.

V gene TRBV5-1 combines with J gene TRBJ2-5; maybe TRBD1 (5 bases). Germline V gene lookup returns CDR1 SGHRS and CDR2 YFSETQ. V was pared by 0 bases and J by 1 base, with 10 bases between. The CDR3 runs 15 residues. CDR3 bases: TGCGCCAGCAGCTTGGAGGGGCAGACCCAAGAGACCCAGTACTTC. Residues: CASSLEGQTQETQYF.